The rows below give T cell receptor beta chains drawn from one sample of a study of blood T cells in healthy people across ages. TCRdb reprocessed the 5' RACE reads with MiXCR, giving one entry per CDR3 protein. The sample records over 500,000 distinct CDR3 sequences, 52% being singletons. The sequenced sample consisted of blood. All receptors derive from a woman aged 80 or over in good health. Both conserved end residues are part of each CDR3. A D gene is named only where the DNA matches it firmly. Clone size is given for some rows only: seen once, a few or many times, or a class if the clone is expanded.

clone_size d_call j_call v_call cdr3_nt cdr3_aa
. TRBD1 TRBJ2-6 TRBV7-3 TGTGCCAGCAGCCCCACAGGGGGCGGCTTACATCGCTCTGGGGCCAACGTCCTGACTTTC CASSPTGGGLHRSGANVLTF
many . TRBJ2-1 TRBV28 TGTGCCAGCAAGTACGGGGTCAATGAGCAGTTCTTC CASKYGVNEQFF
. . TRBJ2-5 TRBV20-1 TGCAGTGGAGGGGGAGACGGGGAGACCCAGTACTTC CSGGGDGETQYF
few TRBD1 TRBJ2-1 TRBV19 TGTGCCAGTAGTACGGACAGGGGAAAGTTCTTC CASSTDRGKFF
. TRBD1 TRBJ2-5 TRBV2 TGTGCCAGCAGTCAGGACAGGGGAGTAGAGACCCAGTACTTC CASSQDRGVETQYF
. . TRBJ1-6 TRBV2 TGTGCCAGCAGTGTCGATAGGGGCGGGAGTAATTCACCCCTCCACTTT CASSVDRGGSNSPLHF
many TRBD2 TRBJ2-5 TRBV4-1 TGCGCCAGCAGCCAAACGGGACTAGCGAATTTTGAGACCCAGTACTTC CASSQTGLANFETQYF
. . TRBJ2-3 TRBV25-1 TGTGCCAGCAGTGACGCAGGCACAGATACGCAGTATTTT CASSDAGTDTQYF
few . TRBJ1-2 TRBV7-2 TGTGCCAGCAGCTTAGCCGCGAGTCTAATCTATGGCTACACCTTC CASSLAASLIYGYTF
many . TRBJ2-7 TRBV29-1 TGCAGTGCTGGACAAGACGAGCAGTACTTC CSAGQDEQYF
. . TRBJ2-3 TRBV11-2 TGTGCCAGCAGCTTAGAATGGGCTCAAGATACGCAGTATTTT CASSLEWAQDTQYF
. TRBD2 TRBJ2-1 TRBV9 TGTGCCAGCAGCGTAGCTCCTAGCGGGGGGGCGATTGAGCGGTTCTTC CASSVAPSGGAIERFF